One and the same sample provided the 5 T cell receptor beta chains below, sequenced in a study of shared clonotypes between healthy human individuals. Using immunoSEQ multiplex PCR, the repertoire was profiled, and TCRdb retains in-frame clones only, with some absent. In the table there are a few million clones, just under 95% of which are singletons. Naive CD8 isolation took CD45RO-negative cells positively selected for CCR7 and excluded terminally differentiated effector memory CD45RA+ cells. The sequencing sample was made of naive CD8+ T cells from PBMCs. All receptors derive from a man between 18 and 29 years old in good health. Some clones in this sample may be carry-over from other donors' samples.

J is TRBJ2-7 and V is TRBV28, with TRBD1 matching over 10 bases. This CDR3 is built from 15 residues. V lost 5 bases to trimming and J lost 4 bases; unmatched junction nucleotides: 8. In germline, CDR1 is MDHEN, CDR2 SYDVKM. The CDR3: CASSPTTGGRYEQYF. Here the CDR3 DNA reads TGTGCCAGCAGTCCAACGACAGGGGGCAGGTACGAGCAGTACTTC.

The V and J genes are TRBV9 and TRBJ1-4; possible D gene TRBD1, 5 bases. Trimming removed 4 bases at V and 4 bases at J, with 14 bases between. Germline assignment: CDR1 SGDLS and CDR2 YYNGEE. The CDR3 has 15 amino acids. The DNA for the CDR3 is TGTGCCAGCAGCACAGCCGGGACCGTTAATGAAAAACTGTTTTTT. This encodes CASSTAGTVNEKLFF.

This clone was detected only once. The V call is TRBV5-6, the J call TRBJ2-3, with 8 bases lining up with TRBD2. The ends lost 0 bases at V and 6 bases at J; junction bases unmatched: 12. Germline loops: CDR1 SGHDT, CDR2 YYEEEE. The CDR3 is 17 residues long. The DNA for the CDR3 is TGTGCCAGCAGCTTGGTAGGGCCTAGCGGGTCCACCGATACGCAGTATTTT. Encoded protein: CASSLVGPSGSTDTQYF.

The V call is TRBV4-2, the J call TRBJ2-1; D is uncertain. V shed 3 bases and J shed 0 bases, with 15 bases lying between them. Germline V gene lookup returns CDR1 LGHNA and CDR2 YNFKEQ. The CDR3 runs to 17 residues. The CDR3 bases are TGTGCCAGCAGCCACCTTTTCCGGACCAGCTCCTACAATGAGCAGTTCTTC. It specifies CASSHLFRTSSYNEQFF.

In DNA, the CDR3 is TGTGCCAGCAGCGGGAGCGGGGGTATATACAATGAGCAGTTCTTC. It translates to CASSGSGGIYNEQFF. The chain recombines TRBV7-9 with TRBJ2-1, with 8 bases aligning to TRBD2. Germline CDR1 SEHNR, CDR2 FQNEAQ (reference sequence). This CDR3 comprises 15 residues. V shed 5 bases and J 4 bases; nucleotides not matched to a gene: 7.